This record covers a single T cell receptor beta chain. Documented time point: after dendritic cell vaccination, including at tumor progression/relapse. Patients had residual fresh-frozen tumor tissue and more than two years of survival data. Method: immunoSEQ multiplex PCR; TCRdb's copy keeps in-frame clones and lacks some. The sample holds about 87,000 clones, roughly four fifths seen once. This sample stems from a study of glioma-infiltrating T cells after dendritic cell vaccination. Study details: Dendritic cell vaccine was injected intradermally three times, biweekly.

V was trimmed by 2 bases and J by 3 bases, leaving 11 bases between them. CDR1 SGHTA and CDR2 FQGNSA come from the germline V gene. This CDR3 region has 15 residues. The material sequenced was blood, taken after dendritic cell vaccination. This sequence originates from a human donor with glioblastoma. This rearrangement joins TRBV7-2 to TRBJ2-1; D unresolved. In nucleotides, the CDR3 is TGTGCCAGCAGCTTACTCAGCGATCTCTACAATGAGCAGTTCTTC. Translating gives CASSLLSDLYNEQFF. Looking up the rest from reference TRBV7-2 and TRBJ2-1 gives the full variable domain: GAGVSQSPSNKVTEKGKDVELRCDPISGHTALYWYRQSLGQGLEFLIYFQGNSAPDKSGLPSDRFSAERTGGSVSTLTIQRTQQEDSAVYLCASSLLSDLYNEQFFGPGTRLTVL.